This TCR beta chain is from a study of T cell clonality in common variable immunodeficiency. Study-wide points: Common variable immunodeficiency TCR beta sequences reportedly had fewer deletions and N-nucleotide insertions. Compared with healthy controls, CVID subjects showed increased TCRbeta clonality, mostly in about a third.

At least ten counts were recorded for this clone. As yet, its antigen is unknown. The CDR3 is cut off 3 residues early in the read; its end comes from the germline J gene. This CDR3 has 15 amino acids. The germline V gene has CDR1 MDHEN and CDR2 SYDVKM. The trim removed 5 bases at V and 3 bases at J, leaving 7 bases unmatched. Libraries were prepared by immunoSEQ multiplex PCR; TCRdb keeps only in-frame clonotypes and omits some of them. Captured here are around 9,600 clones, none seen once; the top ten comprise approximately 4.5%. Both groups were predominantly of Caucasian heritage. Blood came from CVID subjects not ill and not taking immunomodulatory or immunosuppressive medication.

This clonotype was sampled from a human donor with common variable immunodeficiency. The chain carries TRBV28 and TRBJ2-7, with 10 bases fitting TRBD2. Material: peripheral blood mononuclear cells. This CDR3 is CASSILAGVNYEQYF. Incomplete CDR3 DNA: TGTGCCAGCAGTATTCTAGCGGGAGTTAACTACGAG.